The source of this T cell receptor beta chain is a study of human T cells and chemical hapten exposure. One entry per CDR3 protein results from TCRdb running MiXCR on the RACE reads. The data show about 380,000 distinct CDR3 sequences, with around 6% seen just once and 4.5% to 6% held by the top ten. With 1 base removed from V and 7 bases from J, the gap between germline ends came to 10 bases. Germline loops: CDR1 SGHTA, CDR2 FQGNSA. This CDR3 has 14 residues. Specified time point: patch test 2, 6 weeks after DPC sensitization. Treatment meaning: therapeutic diphenylcyclopropenone sensitization with weekly scalp DPC. This clonotype was seen a few times.

The specimen was whole blood, collected in connection with sensitization to the hapten diphenylcyclopropenone (DPC). The chain has TRBV7-2 and TRBJ2-2; no clear D gene. This receptor was obtained from a woman in her late teens or twenties with alopecia areata. Some clones in this sample may be carry-over from other donors' samples. CDR3: CASSLEIIHGELFF. The CDR3 DNA reads as TGTGCCAGCAGCTTAGAGATTATCCACGGGGAGCTGTTTTTT.